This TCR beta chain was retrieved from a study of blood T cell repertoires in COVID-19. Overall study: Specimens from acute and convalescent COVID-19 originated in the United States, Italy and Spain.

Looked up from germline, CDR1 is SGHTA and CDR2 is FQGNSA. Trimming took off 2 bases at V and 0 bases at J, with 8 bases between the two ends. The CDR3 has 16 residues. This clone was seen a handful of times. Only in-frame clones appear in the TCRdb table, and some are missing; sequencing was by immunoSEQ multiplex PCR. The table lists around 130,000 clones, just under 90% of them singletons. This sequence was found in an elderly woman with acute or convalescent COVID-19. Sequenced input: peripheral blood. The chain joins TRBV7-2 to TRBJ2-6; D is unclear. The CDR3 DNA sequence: TGTGCCAGCAGCTTACTACAGCTCTCTGGGGCCAACGTCCTGACTTTC. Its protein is CASSLLQLSGANVLTF. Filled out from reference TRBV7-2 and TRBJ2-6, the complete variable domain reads GAGVSQSPSNKVTEKGKDVELRCDPISGHTALYWYRQSLGQGLEFLIYFQGNSAPDKSGLPSDRFSAERTGGSVSTLTIQRTQQEDSAVYLCASSLLQLSGANVLTFGAGSRLTVL.